This T cell receptor (beta chain) was identified during a study of blood T cell repertoires in COVID-19 (TCRdb year 2020). In the study overall: Collaborator samples came from the United States, Italy and Spain and covered acute and convalescent phases of COVID-19. The prospective study material was composed of cDNA or gDNA derived from T cells, B-cell-depleted T cells, or PBMCs. The dataset comprised deeply sampled blood TCRbeta repertoires from subjects exposed to, actively infected with, or recovered from COVID-19. The repertoires were released in a freely available public database intended as a resource for research on the immune response to SARS-CoV-2. The samples were drawn from the first 160 participants of the ongoing ImmuneRACE study and from 950 to 1,500 subjects provided by 6 global collaborators. A de-identified subject ID, COVID-19 status, age in years and sex were almost always included in the sample metadata. Where available, HLA class I and class II types were obtained from metadata supplied by the sample provider rather than from assay-based typing.

Regarding this clone: Its recognized antigen is unknown. Per-nucleotide qualities are absent, and no much larger clonotype sits a single base away.

The paper as a whole reports these results and caveats: Clinical and demographic metadata were provided uncurated, with the amount varying by source and participant.

As encoded in the germline V gene, CDR1 is SGHRS while CDR2 is YFSETQ. Germline trimming: 2 bases from V, 4 bases from J; junction bases outside gene matches: 5. Spanning cysteine to phenylalanine, the CDR3 consists of 15 amino acids. The retained sequence is limited to the CDR3, 45 bases, with the frame set at the first base. The immunoSEQ Assay, a bias-controlled multiplex PCR, was used to amplify TCRbeta CDR3 regions from genomic DNA. As for how the authors treated the data: The number of nucleated cells in each sample was estimated by amplification of reference gene primers within the assay. Sequence reads were collapsed and filtered to measure the absolute abundance of every unique TCRbeta CDR3 rearrangement. For each sample, productive Simpson clonality was calculated by taking the square root of Simpson's diversity index across productive rearrangements. TCRdb limited this immuneACCESS table to in-frame rearrangements with V and J called. A share of clones is missing; checked studies link under half to unresolved V genes, and the rest is unexplained. V and J calls and clone size come straight from that table; D and trimming were deduced from the DNA. For this sample the table gives approximately 130,000 clones, of which about 85% were detected only once. Around 4.1% of the sample is held by the ten biggest clonotypes.

Whole blood was collected in K2EDTA tubes by collaborating institutions according to the institutions' own protocols. For TCRbeta analysis, collaborators shipped samples as frozen whole blood, isolated PBMCs, or DNA extracted from either of those sample types. This receptor was taken from a human donor in a cohort sampled during active COVID-19. Sequencing used peripheral blood. The rearrangement combines TRBV5-1 with TRBJ2-3; 9 middle bases align to TRBD2. The DNA reads as follows: TGCGCCAGCAGCTTTTCGACTAGCGGCGCAGATACGCAGTATTTT. This codes for CASSFSTSGADTQYF.